Given below is one T cell receptor (beta chain) in context. Primers included in the PCR were 60 Vbeta and 13 Jbeta primers. Sequenced by immunoSEQ multiplex PCR; TCRdb stores in-frame clones only, minus some. The sample holds roughly 77,000 clones, nearly 80% seen once. This sample was included in a study of cytomegalovirus exposure and HLA in healthy donors. CDR3 length equals 19 residues. V dropped 1 base and J dropped 10; count of bases not matched to a gene: 19. The germline V gene encodes CDR1 MGHRA and CDR2 YSYEKL. This clonotype was sampled from a man aged 40-49 years in good health and CMV-seronegative. The chain uses TRBV4-1 and TRBJ2-1; 10 bases match TRBD2. Sequences were obtained from PBMCs. CDR3 loop: CASSQGASGSTGTRKEQFF. CDR3 nucleotides: TGCGCCAGCAGCCAAGGGGCTAGCGGGAGTACAGGGACAAGAAAGGAGCAGTTCTTC.